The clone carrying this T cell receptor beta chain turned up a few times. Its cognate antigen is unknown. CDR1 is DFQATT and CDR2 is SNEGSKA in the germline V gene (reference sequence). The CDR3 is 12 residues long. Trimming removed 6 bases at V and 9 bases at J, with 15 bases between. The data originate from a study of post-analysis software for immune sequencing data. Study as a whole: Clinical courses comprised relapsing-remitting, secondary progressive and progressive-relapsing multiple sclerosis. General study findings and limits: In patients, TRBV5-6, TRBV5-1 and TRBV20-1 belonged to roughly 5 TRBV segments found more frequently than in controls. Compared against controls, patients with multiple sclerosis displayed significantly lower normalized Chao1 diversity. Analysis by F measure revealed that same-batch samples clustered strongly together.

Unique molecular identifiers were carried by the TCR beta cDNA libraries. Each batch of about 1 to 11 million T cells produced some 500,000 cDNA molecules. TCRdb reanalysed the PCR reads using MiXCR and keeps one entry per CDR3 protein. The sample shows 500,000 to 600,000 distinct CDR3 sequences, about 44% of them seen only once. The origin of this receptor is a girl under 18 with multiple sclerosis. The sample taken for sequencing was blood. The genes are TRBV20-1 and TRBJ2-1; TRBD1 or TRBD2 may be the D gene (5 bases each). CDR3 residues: CSARDGFAEQFF. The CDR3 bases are TGCAGTGCCCGGGACGGCTTCGCTGAGCAGTTCTTC.